Below are 3 T cell receptor beta chains sequenced from a single sample in a study of blood T cell repertoires in COVID-19 (dated by TCRdb to 2020 to 2022). Library generation was performed with the immunoSEQ multiplex PCR assay. Here the immuneACCESS table is served through TCRdb, limited to in-frame sequences with V and J called. Missing clones are a known gap in these copies; in checked studies unresolved V genes cover under half, and the rest lacks a known reason. The sample contains roughly 88,000 clones, 55% to 80% of them found a single time. The biggest ten clones account for roughly 24% of the sample. Material for sequencing was peripheral blood. These receptors all come from a woman aged 60 to 75 in a cohort sampled during active or convalescent COVID-19.

V gene TRBV2 combines with J gene TRBJ2-3, with D perhaps matching TRBD1 (6 bases). Trimming pared 4 bases from V and 2 bases from J, leaving 13 bases between. CDR3 size: 15 residues. CDR1 is SNHLY, CDR2 FYNNEI, per germline. CDR3 bases: TGTGCCAGCAGTGTAGGGACAAATCCCACAGATACGCAGTATTTT. Its translation: CASSVGTNPTDTQYF.

A few counts support this clone. The chain links TRBV19 to TRBJ2-7, with 7 positions matching TRBD1. CDR3 length: 15 amino acids. Germline CDR1 LNHDA, CDR2 SQIVND (reference sequence). After removal of 2 bases from V and 2 bases from J, the junction contained 6 bases not matched to a gene. The CDR3 nucleotides are TGTGCCAGTAGTATAACTGGGACAGCAACCTACGAGCAGTACTTC. Translated, it gives CASSITGTATYEQYF.

This clone was observed at least ten times. V and J are TRBV12-3 or TRBV12-4 and TRBJ2-1; D may be TRBD2 (5 bases). CDR3 length equals 12 residues. Trimming took 3 bases from V and 9 from J, leaving 9 bases between them. In nucleotides, the CDR3 is TGTGCCAGCAGTTTCCGCCGGGGTGAGCAGTTCTTC. Translated, it gives CASSFRRGEQFF.